This T cell receptor (beta chain) appears in the sequencing data of a study of CD8 T cells in Susac syndrome. Germline-derived CDR1 and CDR2 are SGHTA and FQGTGA. CDR3 size: 16 residues. Trimming shortened V by 1 base and J by 7 bases, and 14 bases separated the two germline ends. Random hexamers were used to reverse transcribe an amount of about 0.45 to 1 ug RNA. It was immunoSEQ multiplex PCR that amplified TCR beta CDR3 across 54 Vbeta and 13 Jbeta. TCRdb redid the calling of the immunoSEQ multiplex PCR reads with MiXCR, one entry per CDR3 protein. The sample contains some 300,000 distinct CDR3 sequences, about 91% of which appear only once.

This clonotype originated in a human donor with multiple sclerosis. The specimen sequenced was CD8+ T cells from PBMCs. The V and J genes are TRBV7-3 and TRBJ1-6, with D possibly matching TRBD1 (5 bases). CDR3 sequence (DNA): TGTGCCAGCAGCTTAAGAGGTTCGGGGCAGAATTCACCCCTCCACTTT. It codes for CASSLRGSGQNSPLHF.